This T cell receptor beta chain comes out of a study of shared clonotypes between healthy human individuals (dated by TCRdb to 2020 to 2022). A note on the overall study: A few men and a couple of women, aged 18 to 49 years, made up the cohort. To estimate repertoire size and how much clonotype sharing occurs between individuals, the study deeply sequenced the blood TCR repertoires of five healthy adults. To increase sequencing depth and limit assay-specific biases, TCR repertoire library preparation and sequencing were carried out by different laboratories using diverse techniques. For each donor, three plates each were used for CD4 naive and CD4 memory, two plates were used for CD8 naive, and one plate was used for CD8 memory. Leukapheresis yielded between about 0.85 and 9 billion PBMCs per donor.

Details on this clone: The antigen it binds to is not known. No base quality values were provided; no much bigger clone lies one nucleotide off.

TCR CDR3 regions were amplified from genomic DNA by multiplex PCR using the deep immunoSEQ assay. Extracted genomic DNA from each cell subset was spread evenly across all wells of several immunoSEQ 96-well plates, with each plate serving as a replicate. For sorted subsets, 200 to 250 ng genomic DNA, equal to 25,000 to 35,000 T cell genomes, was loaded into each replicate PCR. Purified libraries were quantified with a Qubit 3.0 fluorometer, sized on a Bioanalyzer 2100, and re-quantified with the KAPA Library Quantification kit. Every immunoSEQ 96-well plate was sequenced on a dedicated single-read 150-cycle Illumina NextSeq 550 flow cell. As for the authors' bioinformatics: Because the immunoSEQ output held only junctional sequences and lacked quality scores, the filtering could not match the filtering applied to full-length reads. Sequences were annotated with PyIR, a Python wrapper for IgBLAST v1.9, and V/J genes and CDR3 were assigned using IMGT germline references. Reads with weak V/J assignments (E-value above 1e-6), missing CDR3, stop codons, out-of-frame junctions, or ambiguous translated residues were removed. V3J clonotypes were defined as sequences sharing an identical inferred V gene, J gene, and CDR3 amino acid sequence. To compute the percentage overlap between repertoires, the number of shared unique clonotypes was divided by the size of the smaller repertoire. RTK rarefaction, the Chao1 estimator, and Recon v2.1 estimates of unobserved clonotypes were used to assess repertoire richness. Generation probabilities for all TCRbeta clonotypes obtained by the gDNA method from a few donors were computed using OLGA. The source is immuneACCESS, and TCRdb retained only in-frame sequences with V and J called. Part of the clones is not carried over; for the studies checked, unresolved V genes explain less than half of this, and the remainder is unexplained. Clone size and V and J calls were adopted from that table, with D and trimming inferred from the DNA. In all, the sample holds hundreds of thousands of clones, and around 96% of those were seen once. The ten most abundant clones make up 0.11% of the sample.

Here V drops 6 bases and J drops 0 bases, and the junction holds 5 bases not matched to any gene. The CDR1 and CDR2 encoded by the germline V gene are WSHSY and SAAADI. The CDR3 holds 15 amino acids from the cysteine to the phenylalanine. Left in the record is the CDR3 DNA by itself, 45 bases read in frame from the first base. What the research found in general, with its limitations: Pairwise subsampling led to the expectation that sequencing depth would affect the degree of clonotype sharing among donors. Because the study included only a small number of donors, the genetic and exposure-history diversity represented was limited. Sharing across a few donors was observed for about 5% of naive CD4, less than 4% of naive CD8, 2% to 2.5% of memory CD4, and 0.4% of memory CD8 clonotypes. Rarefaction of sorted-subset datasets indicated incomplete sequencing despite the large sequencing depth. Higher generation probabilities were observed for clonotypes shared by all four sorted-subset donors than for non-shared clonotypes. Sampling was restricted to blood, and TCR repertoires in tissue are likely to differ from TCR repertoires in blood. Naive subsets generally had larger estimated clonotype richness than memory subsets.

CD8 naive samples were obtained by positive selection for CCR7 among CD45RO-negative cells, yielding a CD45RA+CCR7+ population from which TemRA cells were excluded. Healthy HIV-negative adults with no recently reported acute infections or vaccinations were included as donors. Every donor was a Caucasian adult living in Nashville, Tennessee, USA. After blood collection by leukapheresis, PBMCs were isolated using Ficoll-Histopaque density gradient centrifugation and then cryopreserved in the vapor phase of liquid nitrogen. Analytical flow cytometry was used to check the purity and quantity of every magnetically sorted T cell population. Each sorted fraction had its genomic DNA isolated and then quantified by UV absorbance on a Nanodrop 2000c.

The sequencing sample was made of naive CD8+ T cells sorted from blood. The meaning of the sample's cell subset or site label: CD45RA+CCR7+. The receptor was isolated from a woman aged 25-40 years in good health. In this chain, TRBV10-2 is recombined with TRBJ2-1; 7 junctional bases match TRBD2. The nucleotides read TGCGCCAGCAGAACTAGCGCGAGCTCCTACAATGAGCAGTTCTTC. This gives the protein CASRTSASSYNEQFF.